The present TCR beta chain was sequenced within a study of identical twins. CDR1 and CDR2 from the germline V gene are MNHEY and SMNVEV (reference sequence). Germline trimming cut 1 base from V and 4 bases from J; bases unmatched to any gene: 10. The CDR3 extends over 17 amino acids. TCRdb fed the 5' RACE reads into MiXCR, producing one record per CDR3 protein. The sample consists of approximately 1.8 million distinct CDR3 sequences, about 32% of them appearing once. This clonotype was recorded many times. The rearrangement links TRBV27 to TRBJ1-2; 9 bases agree with TRBD1. Specimen: cord blood. This TCR derives from a newborn girl in good health. DNA of the CDR3: TGTGCCAGCAGTTTATTTTTTCCCCCGGGACAGGGCTATGGCTACACCTTC. Translated: CASSLFFPPGQGYGYTF.